The 8 T cell receptor beta chains reported below all come from one sample, sequenced in a study of blood T cells in healthy people across ages. Primers used in a second PCR of roughly 6 to 12 cycles were a sample-barcoded 5' primer and a J-beta primer mix. A single record per CDR3 protein comes from TCRdb applying MiXCR to the 5' RACE reads. The sample yields some 1.6 million distinct CDR3 sequences, roughly 30% seen once. Sequenced: blood. The receptors shown here come from a woman between 25 and 40 years old in good health.

This clonotype was found a few times. Here the CDR3 DNA reads TGCGCCAGCAGCGGACTAGCGGGAAGAAACGAGCAGTACTTC. Protein product: CASSGLAGRNEQYF. The J gene is TRBJ2-7, the V gene TRBV5-1; 12 nucleotides line up with TRBD2. The CDR3 has 14 residues. The V gene's germline CDR1 is SGHRS and CDR2 YFSETQ. V lost 4 bases, J lost 5 bases, and 4 bases stayed unmatched.

V usage is TRBV7-9 and J usage is TRBJ2-5; 8 bases map to TRBD2. The CDR3 covers 16 residues. CDR1 and CDR2 from the germline V gene are SEHNR and FQNEAQ (reference sequence). J lost 3 bases, V lost 5 bases, and 11 bases had no gene match. The CDR3 region has the DNA TGTGCCAGCAGCCCAACCGGGGGGGGGCCAGAAGAGACCCAGTACTTC. Its translation: CASSPTGGGPEETQYF.

This clonotype showed up many times. This sequence joins TRBV4-2 and TRBJ2-3; D may correspond to TRBD1 or TRBD2 (5 bases each). Germline V CDR1 and CDR2: LGHNA, YNFKEQ. The CDR3 consists of 18 residues. The ends were cut back, 1 base at V and 4 bases at J, with 21 bases in the middle. CDR3 residues: CASSQGGPGLSNSDTQYF. The CDR3 coding sequence is TGTGCCAGCAGCCAAGGGGGACCAGGACTCTCAAACTCAGATACGCAGTATTTT.

The CDR3 region has the DNA TGTGCCAGCAGCTTAAGTCATCATCGACTAGCTTTCCTAGGGACAGATACGCAGTATTTT. Its protein is CASSLSHHRLAFLGTDTQYF. The rearrangement links TRBV7-2 to TRBJ2-3; 7 bases match TRBD2. Per germline, CDR1 SGHTA and CDR2 FQGNSA. The CDR3 runs 20 residues. The V segment lost 2 bases and the J segment 3 bases; nucleotides outside the gene matches: 20.

This clonotype was counted between two and nine times. This chain uses TRBV4-1 with TRBJ1-6; D remains unclear. Trimming removed 0 bases from V and 5 bases from J, with 8 bases in between. Germline loops: CDR1 MGHRA, CDR2 YSYEKL. The CDR3 is made up of 15 amino acids. CDR3 residues: CASSQEQRDNSPLHF. CDR3 nucleotides: TGCGCCAGCAGCCAAGAACAGAGAGATAATTCACCCCTCCACTTT.

CDR3 bases: TGCAGTGCTAAGGTGGCAGAGCCTTTTCACAGTGAAGCTTTCTTT. This translates into CSAKVAEPFHSEAFF. The V and J genes are TRBV20-1 and TRBJ1-1, with D uncertain. CDR3 length equals 15 residues. CDR1 and CDR2 from the germline V gene are DFQATT and SNEGSKA (reference sequence). With 4 bases removed from V and 7 bases from J, the gap between germline ends came to 22 bases.

The gene calls are TRBV11-2 and TRBJ1-2; the D is unclear. There are 15 residues in the CDR3. Germline lookup yields CDR1 SGHAT and CDR2 FQNNGV. V was pared by 0 bases and J by 3 bases, with 11 bases between. CDR3 protein: CASSLDGRRDYGYTF. The CDR3, as DNA: TGTGCCAGCAGCTTAGATGGGAGGCGCGACTATGGCTACACCTTC.

About this clonotype itself: A single base separates this from a much larger clone, so it may be a read error. The chain uses TRBV6-2 or TRBV6-3 and TRBJ2-6; no clear D. Germline V gene lookup returns CDR1 MNHEY and CDR2 SVGEGT. The CDR3 is made up of 9 amino acids. The CDR3 protein is CAGSKVLTF. The CDR3 DNA is TGTGCCGGCTCCAAAGTCCTGACTTTC.